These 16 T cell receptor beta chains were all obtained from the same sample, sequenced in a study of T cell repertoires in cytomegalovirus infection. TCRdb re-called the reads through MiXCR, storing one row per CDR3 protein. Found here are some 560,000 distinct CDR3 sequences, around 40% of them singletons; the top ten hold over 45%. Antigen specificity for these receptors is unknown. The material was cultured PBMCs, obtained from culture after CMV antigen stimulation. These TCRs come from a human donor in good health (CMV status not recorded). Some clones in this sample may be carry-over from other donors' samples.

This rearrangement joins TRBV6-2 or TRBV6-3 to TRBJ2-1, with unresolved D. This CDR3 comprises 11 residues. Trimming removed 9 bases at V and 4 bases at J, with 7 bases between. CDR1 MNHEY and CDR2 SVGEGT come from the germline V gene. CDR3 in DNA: TGTGCCAGTACTTTTTACAATGAGCAGTTCTTC. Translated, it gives CASTFYNEQFF.

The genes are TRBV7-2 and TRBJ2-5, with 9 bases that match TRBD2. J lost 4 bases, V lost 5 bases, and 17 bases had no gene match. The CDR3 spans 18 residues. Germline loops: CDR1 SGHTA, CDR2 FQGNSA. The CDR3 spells CASSPYWVAGAKPETQYF. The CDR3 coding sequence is TGTGCCAGCAGCCCCTATTGGGTAGCGGGGGCTAAACCAGAGACCCAGTACTTC.

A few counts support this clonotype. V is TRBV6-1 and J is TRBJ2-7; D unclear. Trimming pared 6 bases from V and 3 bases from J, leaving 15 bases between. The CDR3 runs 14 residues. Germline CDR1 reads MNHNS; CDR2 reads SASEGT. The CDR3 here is CASSSAGGDYEQYF. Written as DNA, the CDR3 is TGTGCCAGCAGCAGCGCAGGTGGAGACTACGAGCAGTACTTC.

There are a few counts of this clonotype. Here the CDR3 reads CASSEQDLEAFF. Here the CDR3 DNA reads TGTGCCAGCAGTGAACAGGATCTAGAAGCTTTCTTT. This chain links TRBV6-1 with TRBJ1-1, with D unresolved. The V end lost 2 bases, the J end lost 8 bases, and 9 bases lay between the germline ends. Germline V gene data show CDR1 as MNHNS and CDR2 as SASEGT. This CDR3 contains 12 residues.

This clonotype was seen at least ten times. Here the CDR3 reads CASSGLPGAYNEQFF. The CDR3 DNA reads TGTGCCAGCAGCGGACTACCAGGCGCCTACAATGAGCAGTTCTTC. J is TRBJ2-1 and V is TRBV7-8, with a tentative D call TRBD2 (6 bases). Trimming took off 5 bases at V and 2 bases at J, with 13 bases between the two ends. This CDR3 comprises 15 residues. The V gene's germline CDR1 is SGHVS and CDR2 FQNEAQ.

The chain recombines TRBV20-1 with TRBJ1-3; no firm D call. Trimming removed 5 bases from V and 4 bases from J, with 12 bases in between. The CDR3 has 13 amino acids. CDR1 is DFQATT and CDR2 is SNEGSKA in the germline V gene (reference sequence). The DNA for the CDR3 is TGCAGTGCTCCCCGGTCGTTAGGAAACACCATATATTTT. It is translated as CSAPRSLGNTIYF.

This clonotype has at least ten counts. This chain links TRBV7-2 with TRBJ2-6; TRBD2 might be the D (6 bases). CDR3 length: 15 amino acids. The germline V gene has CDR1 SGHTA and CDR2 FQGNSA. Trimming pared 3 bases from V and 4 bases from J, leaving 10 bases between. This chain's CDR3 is CASSFGGSGANVLTF. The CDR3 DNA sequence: TGTGCCAGCAGCTTTGGGGGGAGCGGGGCCAACGTCCTGACTTTC.

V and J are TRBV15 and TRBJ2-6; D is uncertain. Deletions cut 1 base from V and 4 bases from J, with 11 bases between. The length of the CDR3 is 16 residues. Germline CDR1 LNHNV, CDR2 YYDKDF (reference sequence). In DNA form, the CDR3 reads TGTGCCACCAGCAGAGTAGAGGTCGCGGGGGCCAACGTCCTGACTTTC. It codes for CATSRVEVAGANVLTF.

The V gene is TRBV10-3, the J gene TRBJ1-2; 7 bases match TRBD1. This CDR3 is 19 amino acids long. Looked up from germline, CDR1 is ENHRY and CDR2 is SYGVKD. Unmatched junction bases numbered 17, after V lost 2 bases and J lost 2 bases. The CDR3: CAISEPRGRKRGPNYGYTF. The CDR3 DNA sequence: TGTGCCATCAGTGAGCCGAGGGGGCGGAAGAGGGGACCGAACTATGGCTACACCTTC.

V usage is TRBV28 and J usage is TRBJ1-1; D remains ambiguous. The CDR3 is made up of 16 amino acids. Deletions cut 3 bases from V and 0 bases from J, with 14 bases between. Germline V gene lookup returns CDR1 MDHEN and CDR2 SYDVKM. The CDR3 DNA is TGTGCCAGCAGTTTTCGGACGGTCCTGGTGAACACTGAAGCTTTCTTT. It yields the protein CASSFRTVLVNTEAFF. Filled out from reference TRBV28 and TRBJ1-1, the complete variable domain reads DVKVTQSSRYLVKRTGEKVFLECVQDMDHENMFWYRQDPGLGLRLIYFSYDVKMKEKGDIPEGYSVSREKKERFSLILESASTNQTSMYLCASSFRTVLVNTEAFFGQGTRLTVV.

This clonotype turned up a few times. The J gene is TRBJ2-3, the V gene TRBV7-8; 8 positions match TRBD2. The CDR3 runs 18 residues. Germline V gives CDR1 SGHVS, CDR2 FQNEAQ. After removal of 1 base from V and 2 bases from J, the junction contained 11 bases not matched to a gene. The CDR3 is CASSLVLRTSGTTDTQYF. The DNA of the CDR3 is TGTGCCAGCAGCTTAGTTTTAAGAACTAGCGGAACCACAGATACGCAGTATTTT.

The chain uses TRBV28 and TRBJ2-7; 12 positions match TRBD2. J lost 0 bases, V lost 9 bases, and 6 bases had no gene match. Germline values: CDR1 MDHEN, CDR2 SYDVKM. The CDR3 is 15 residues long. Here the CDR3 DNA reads TGTGCCAGTTCAACTAGCGGGGGGCCCTCCTACGAGCAGTACTTC. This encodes CASSTSGGPSYEQYF.

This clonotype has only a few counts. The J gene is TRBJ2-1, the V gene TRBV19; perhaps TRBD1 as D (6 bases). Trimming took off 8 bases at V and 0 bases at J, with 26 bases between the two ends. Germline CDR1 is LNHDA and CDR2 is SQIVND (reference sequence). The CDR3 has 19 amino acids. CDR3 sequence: CASAKGQINLKSSYNEQFF. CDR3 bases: TGTGCCAGTGCCAAAGGACAGATCAACCTAAAAAGCTCCTACAATGAGCAGTTCTTC. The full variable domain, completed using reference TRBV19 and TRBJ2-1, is DGGITQSPKYLFRKEGQNVTLSCEQNLNHDAMYWYRQDPGQGLRLIYYSQIVNDFQKGDIAEGYSVSREKKESFPLTVTSAQKNPTAFYLCASAKGQINLKSSYNEQFFGPGTRLTVL.

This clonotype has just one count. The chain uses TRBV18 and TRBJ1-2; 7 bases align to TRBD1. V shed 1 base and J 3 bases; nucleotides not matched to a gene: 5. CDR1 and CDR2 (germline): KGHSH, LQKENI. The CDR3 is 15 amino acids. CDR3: CASSPRGGPDYGYTF. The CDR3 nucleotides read TGTGCCAGCTCACCACGAGGGGGCCCGGACTATGGCTACACCTTC.

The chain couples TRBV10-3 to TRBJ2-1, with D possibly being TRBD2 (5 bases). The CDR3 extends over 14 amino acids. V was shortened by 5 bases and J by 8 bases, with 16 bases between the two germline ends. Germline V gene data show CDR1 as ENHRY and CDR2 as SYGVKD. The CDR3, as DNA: TGTGCCATCAGTACTAGTGCCCGACCCCATGAGCAGTTCTTC. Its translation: CAISTSARPHEQFF.

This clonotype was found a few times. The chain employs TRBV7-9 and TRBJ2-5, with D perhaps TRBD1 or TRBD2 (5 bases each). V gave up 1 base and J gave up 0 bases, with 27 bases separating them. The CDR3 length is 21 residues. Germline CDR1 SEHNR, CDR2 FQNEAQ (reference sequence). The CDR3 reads CASSLGSSVERGKYYQETQYF. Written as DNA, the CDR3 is TGTGCCAGCAGCTTAGGTAGTTCGGTGGAGAGGGGTAAATATTACCAAGAGACCCAGTACTTC.